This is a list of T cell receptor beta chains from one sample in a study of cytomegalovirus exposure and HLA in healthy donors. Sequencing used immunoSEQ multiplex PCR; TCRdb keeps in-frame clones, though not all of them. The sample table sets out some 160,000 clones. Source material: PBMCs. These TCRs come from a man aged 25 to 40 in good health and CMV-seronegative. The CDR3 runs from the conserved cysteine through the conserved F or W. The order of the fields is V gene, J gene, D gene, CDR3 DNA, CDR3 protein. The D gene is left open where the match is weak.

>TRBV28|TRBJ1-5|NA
TGTGCCAGCAGCGAACAGGGATATAGCAATCAGCCCCAGCATTTT
CASSEQGYSNQPQHF
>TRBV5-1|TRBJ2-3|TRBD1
TGCGCCAGCAGCTCGGGACAGGAGAGCTATAGCACAGATACGCAGTATTTT
CASSSGQESYSTDTQYF
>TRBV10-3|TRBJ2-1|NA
TGTGCCATCAGTGCCTCCAGAGGTGGACTGGACAATGAGCAGTTCTTC
CAISASRGGLDNEQFF
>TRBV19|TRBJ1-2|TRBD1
TGTGCCAGTACCAAGGGGACAGGCTATGGCTACACCTTC
CASTKGTGYGYTF
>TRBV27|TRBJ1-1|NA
TGTGCCAGCAGTTTATCGCCAGGGCACACTGAAGCTTTCTTT
CASSLSPGHTEAFF
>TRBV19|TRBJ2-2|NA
TGTGCCAGTAGTACCTCCCAGGGGTGGGACACCGGGGAGCTGTTTTTT
CASSTSQGWDTGELFF
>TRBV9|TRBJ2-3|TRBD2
TGTGCCAGCAGTGCCGGGACTAGCGGCACAGATACGCAGTATTTT
CASSAGTSGTDTQYF
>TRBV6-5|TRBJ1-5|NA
TGTGCCAGCAGCGCGGGTTCTTGGTATCAGCCCCAGCATTTT
CASSAGSWYQPQHF
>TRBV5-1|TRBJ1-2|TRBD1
TGCGCCAGCAGCTACGGACAGGTTGCGCTTCCCTATGGCTACACCTTC
CASSYGQVALPYGYTF
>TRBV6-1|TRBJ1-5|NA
TGTGCCAGCAGTATTGTGGGGGCTCAGCCCCAGCATTTT
CASSIVGAQPQHF
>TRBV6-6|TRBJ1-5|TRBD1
TGTGCCAGCAGTAGAGACAGGGACAATCAGCCCCAGCATTTT
CASSRDRDNQPQHF
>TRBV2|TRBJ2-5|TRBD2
TGTGCCAGCAGTCTAGCGGGAGGGAGCGAGACCCAGTACTTC
CASSLAGGSETQYF
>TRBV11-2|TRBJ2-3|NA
TGTGCCAGCAGCTTAGTATCAGGGGCAGATACGCAGTATTTT
CASSLVSGADTQYF
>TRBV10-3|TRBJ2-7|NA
TGTGCCATCTGGGCGGGAAGAGGCCGTTCTGACGAGCAGTACTTC
CAIWAGRGRSDEQYF
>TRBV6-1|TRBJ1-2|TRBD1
TGTGCCAGCAGTGACTCCAGGACAGGTCCCTATGGCTACACCTTC
CASSDSRTGPYGYTF
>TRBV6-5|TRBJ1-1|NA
TGTGCCAGCAGTTACTCGACAGGTCTAAGGACAGCTTTCTTT
CASSYSTGLRTAFF
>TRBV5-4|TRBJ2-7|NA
TGTGCCAGCAGCTCACCCGGAGCTCTCTACGAGCAGTACTTC
CASSSPGALYEQYF
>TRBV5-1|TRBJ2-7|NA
TGCGCCAGCAGCCTGGGGACGGGAGAGCTATCCTACGAGCAGTACTTC
CASSLGTGELSYEQYF
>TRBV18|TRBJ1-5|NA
TGTGCCAGCTCACAAGAAGGGGGAAGCAATCAGCCCCAGCATTTT
CASSQEGGSNQPQHF
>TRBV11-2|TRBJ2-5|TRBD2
TGTGCCAGCAGCTTAGGGGGACTACCTGCCCCACCTAAAGAGACCCAGTACTTC
CASSLGGLPAPPKETQYF
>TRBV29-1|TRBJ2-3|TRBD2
TGCAGCGTTGTAGCGGGAGGGCCCGAAGATACGCAGTATTTT
CSVVAGGPEDTQYF
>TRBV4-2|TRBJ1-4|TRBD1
TGTGCCAGCACCCCTCGGACAGGGGCTAATGAAAAACTGTTTTTT
CASTPRTGANEKLFF
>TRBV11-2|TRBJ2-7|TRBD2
TGTGCCAGCAGCTTATATTATAGGACTAGCGGAACCTACGAGCAGTACTTC
CASSLYYRTSGTYEQYF
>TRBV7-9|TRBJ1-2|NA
TGTGCCAGCAGCTTAGCTCAGGGGATCTATGGCTACACCTTC
CASSLAQGIYGYTF
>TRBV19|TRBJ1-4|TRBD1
TGTGCCAGTAGCTTTGTCGGCCGGGACAGGGGATATGAAAAACTGTTTTTT
CASSFVGRDRGYEKLFF
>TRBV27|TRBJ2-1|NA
TGTGCCAGCAGTTTATGGGGGCGCCACAATGAGCAGTTCTTC
CASSLWGRHNEQFF
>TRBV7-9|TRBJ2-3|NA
TGTGCCAGCAGCTTACCCCAGACAGGCACAGATACGCAGTATTTT
CASSLPQTGTDTQYF
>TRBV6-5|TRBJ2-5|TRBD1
TGTGCCAGCAGGAGGACAGGGGACAACCAAGAGACCCAGTACTTC
CASRRTGDNQETQYF
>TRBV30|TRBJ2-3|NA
TGTGCCTGGAGTGGATGGGACATTCGCACAGATACGCAGTATTTT
CAWSGWDIRTDTQYF
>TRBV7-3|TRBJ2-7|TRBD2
TGTGCCAGCAGCCCCCGGACTAGCGGGAGAGGGTACGAGCAGTACTTC
CASSPRTSGRGYEQYF
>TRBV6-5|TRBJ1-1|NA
TGTGCCAGCAGTTACCGAACAGGGAACACTGAAGCTTTCTTT
CASSYRTGNTEAFF
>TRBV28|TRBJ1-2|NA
TGTGCCAGCAGTTTATCCCAAGGGGGGGTCGGGGCCTCTAACTATGGCTACACCTTC
CASSLSQGGVGASNYGYTF
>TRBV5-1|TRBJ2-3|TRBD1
TGCGCCAGCAGCTTGGGACAGGGGGAAGATACGCAGTATTTT
CASSLGQGEDTQYF
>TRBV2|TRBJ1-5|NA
TGTGCCAGCAGTGAGTACAGGGATGGCAATCAGCCCCAGCATTTT
CASSEYRDGNQPQHF
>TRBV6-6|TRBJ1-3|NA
TGTGCCAGCAGTTACTCGCGGTTGGAAGGAAACACCATATATTTT
CASSYSRLEGNTIYF
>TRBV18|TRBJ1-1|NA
TGTGCCAGCTCACCAGAGGCCAGGAACACTGAAGCTTTCTTT
CASSPEARNTEAFF
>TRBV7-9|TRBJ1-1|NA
TGTGCCAGCAGCATTACGTACACAGGGGAAGCTTTCTTT
CASSITYTGEAFF
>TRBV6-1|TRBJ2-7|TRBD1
TGTGCCAGCAGAGACCCGGGACAGGGCTCCTACGAGCAGTACTTC
CASRDPGQGSYEQYF
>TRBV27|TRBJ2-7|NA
TGTGCCAGCAGTTCAAGACTAGAAGTGCAGTACTTC
CASSSRLEVQYF
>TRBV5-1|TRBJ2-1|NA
TGCGCCAGCAGCTTGGATCAGGCAGGGGGGTACGATGAGCAGTTCTTC
CASSLDQAGGYDEQFF
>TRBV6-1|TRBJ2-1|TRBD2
TGTGCCAGCAGTGAGGCGGCGGGAGACAATGAGCAGTTCTTC
CASSEAAGDNEQFF
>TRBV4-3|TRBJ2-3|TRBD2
TGCGCCAGCAGCCAAGAGGTCCGTAGGAGCGGGAGGTATAGAGATACGCAGTATTTT
CASSQEVRRSGRYRDTQYF
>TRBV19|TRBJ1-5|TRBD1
TGTGCCAGTAGTCGGGGACAGGGAAGGGTCCAGCCCCAGCATTTT
CASSRGQGRVQPQHF
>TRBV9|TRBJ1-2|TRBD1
TGTGCCAGCAGCGCCGCCGGGACAGCGCCCGGAGGTGGCTACACCTTC
CASSAAGTAPGGGYTF
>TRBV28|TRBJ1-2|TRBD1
TGTGCCAGCAGTTTACAAGGACAGGTGTACTATGGCTACACCTTC
CASSLQGQVYYGYTF
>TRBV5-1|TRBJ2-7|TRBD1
TGCGCCAGCAGCACTGGACAGGGCTACGAGCAGTACTTC
CASSTGQGYEQYF
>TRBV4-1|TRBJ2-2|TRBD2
TGCGCCAGCAGCCAAGGGCTAGCGGACCACACCGGGGAGCTGTTTTTT
CASSQGLADHTGELFF
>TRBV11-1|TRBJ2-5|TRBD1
TGTGCCAGCAGCTCGGGGACAGGGGGTTCGGGGACCCAGTACTTC
CASSSGTGGSGTQYF
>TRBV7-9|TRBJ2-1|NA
TGTGCCAGCAGCCCGGCCGGGTCCTGGAGCGCCAATGAGCAGTTCTTC
CASSPAGSWSANEQFF
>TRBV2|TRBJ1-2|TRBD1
TGTGCCAGCAGTGTGACAGGGGAGTTCTATGGCTACACCTTC
CASSVTGEFYGYTF
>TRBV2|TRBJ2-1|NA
TGTGCCAGTTTGAAACCGACAGATCACAATGAGCAGTTCTTC
CASLKPTDHNEQFF
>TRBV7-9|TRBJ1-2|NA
TGTGCCAGCAGCTTGGGAGGGAATGGCTACACCTTC
CASSLGGNGYTF
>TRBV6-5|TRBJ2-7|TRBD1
TGTGCCAGCAGTTCTCGGACAGGCGAGCAGTACTTC
CASSSRTGEQYF
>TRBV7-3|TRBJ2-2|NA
TGTGCCAGCAGCTCCCTCAGGGCCGGGGAGCTGTTTTTT
CASSSLRAGELFF